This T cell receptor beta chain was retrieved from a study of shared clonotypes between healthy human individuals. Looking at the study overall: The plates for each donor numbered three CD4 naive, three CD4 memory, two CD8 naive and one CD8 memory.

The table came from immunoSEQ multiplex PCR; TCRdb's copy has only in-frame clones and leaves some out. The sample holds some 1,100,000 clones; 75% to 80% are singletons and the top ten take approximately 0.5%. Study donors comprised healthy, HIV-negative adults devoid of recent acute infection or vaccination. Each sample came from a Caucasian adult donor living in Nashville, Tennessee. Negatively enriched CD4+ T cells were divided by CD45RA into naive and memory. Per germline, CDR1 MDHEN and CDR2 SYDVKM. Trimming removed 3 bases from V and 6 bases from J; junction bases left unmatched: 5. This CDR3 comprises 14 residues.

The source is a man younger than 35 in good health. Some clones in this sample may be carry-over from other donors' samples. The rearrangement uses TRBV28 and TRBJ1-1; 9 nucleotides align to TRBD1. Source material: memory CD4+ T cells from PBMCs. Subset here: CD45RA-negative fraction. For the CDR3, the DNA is TGTGCCAGCAGTTTGGGACAGGGCCAGTCTGAAGCTTTCTTT. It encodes CASSLGQGQSEAFF.